The 12 T cell receptor beta chains given below trace back to one sample, sequenced in a study of blood T cell repertoires in COVID-19. Method: immunoSEQ multiplex PCR; TCRdb's copy keeps in-frame clones and lacks some. Seen here are about 40,000 clones, 88% observed once, and the top ten hold around 9%. The specimen was peripheral blood. The source of these receptors is a woman in her seventies with acute or convalescent COVID-19.

For the CDR3, the DNA is TGTGCCAGCAGTCCAAATGGACAATACTTCTATAATTCACCCCTCCACTTT. Its protein product is CASSPNGQYFYNSPLHF. This chain joins TRBV27 and TRBJ1-6; maybe TRBD1 (5 bases). The CDR3 consists of 17 residues. In germline, CDR1 is MNHEY, CDR2 SMNVEV (reference sequence). V lost 5 bases to trimming and J lost 3 bases, with 17 bases between them.

This chain connects TRBV5-1 to TRBJ2-3; D possibly corresponds to TRBD1 (6 bases). The V end was cut by 4 bases, the J end by 0 bases, with 9 bases between. The CDR3 length is 14 residues. Germline-derived CDR1 and CDR2 are SGHRS and YFSETQ. The CDR3 DNA reads as TGCGCCAGCAGCCCACAGGGTAGCACAGATACGCAGTATTTT. Amino acids: CASSPQGSTDTQYF.

V is TRBV7-2 and J is TRBJ1-6; D call uncertain. V was trimmed by 4 bases and J by 8 bases, leaving 12 bases between them. Germline lookup yields CDR1 SGHTA and CDR2 FQGNSA. There are 14 residues in the CDR3. This chain's CDR3 is CASSSHSLDSPLHF. The CDR3 region has the DNA TGTGCCAGCAGCTCCCACAGTCTTGATTCACCCCTCCACTTT.

V is TRBV6-2 or TRBV6-3 and J is TRBJ2-1; D is unresolved. The CDR3 is made up of 15 amino acids. Germline V gene data show CDR1 as MNHEY and CDR2 as SVGEGT. Trimming shortened V by 1 base and J by 0 bases, and 7 bases separated the two germline ends. As DNA, the CDR3 is TGTGCCAGCAGTTACTTTTCCAGCTCCTACAATGAGCAGTTCTTC. Translated: CASSYFSSSYNEQFF.

The chain recombines TRBV18 with TRBJ1-2, with D maybe TRBD1 (5 bases). V lost 3 bases, J lost 8 bases, and 16 bases lay in between. Per germline, CDR1 KGHSH and CDR2 LQKENI. The CDR3 is 14 amino acids. CDR3 residues: CASSPTTGSSGYTF. CDR3 DNA sequence: TGTGCCAGCTCACCTACCACAGGCTCCTCCGGCTACACCTTC.

This chain uses TRBV10-2 with TRBJ2-1; 12 nucleotides match TRBD2. CDR1 and CDR2 from the germline V gene are WSHSY and SAAADI. The CDR3 sequence is 16 residues long. V lost 7 bases and J lost 8; bases outside the gene matches: 12. The CDR3 protein is CASKNFLAGGPDEQFF. CDR3 coding DNA: TGCGCCAGCAAAAATTTTCTAGCGGGGGGGCCGGATGAGCAGTTCTTC.

V is TRBV10-1 and J is TRBJ2-3, with TRBD2 identical over 7 bases. The CDR3 is 15 residues long. Trimming removed 0 bases from V and 4 bases from J; junction bases left unmatched: 4. CDR1 is WNHNN, CDR2 SYGVQD, per germline (reference sequence). The CDR3 protein is CASSESDGGSDTQYF. DNA for the CDR3: TGCGCCAGCAGTGAGTCTGACGGGGGGTCAGATACGCAGTATTTT.

V usage is TRBV2 and J usage is TRBJ1-2; 12 bases map to TRBD1. This CDR3 spans 15 amino acids. With V trimmed by 9 bases and J by 4 bases, 9 bases remained unmatched. Germline values: CDR1 SNHLY, CDR2 FYNNEI. The CDR3, as DNA: TGTGCCAGGGGGACAGGGGGCGCGGGTACCTATGGCTACACCTTC. It codes for CARGTGGAGTYGYTF.

V gene TRBV5-1 combines with J gene TRBJ2-3; 8 nucleotides agree with TRBD2. With V trimmed by 1 base and J by 4 bases, 5 bases remained unmatched. The V gene's germline CDR1 is SGHRS and CDR2 YFSETQ. The CDR3 covers 15 residues. For the CDR3, the DNA is TGCGCCAGCAGCTTGAGTAGCGGGGTTGCAGATACGCAGTATTTT. This translates into CASSLSSGVADTQYF.

V usage is TRBV18 and J usage is TRBJ1-1; maybe TRBD1 (6 bases). The V and J ends lost 3 bases and 3 bases respectively, with 11 bases between them. Germline V gene lookup returns CDR1 KGHSH and CDR2 LQKENI. The CDR3 is made up of 14 amino acids. CDR3 loop: CASSPAQGHTEAFF. CDR3 in DNA: TGTGCCAGCTCACCCGCCCAGGGGCACACTGAAGCTTTCTTT.

This sequence joins TRBV28 and TRBJ2-7; 7 bases match TRBD1. CDR1 is MDHEN and CDR2 is SYDVKM in the germline V gene. The CDR3 loop spans 11 amino acids. The CDR3 coding sequence is TGTGCCAGCAGTTCGACAGGGATACATGACGTC. Protein sequence: CASSSTGIHDV.

This chain uses TRBV10-1 with TRBJ2-1, with 7 nucleotides matching TRBD2. Trimming cost V 6 bases and J 6 bases; bases outside gene matches: 5. The germline V gene has CDR1 WNHNN and CDR2 SYGVQD (reference sequence). There are 13 residues in the CDR3. CDR3 sequence: CASRSGTTNEQFF. The CDR3 DNA reads as TGCGCCAGCAGGTCCGGGACTACCAATGAGCAGTTCTTC.